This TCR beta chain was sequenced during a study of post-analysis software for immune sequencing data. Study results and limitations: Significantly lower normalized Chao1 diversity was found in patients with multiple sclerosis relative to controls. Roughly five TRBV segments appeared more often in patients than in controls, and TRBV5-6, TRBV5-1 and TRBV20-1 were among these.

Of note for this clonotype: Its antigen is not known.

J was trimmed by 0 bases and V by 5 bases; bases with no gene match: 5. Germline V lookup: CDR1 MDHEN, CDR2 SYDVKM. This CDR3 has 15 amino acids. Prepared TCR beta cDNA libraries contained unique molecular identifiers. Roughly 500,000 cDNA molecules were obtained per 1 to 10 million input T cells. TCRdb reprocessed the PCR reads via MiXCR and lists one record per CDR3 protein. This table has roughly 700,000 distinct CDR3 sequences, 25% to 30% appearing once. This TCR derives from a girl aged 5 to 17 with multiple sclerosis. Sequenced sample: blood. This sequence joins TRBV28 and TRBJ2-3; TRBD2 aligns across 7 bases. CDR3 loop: CASSPGGWSTDTQYF. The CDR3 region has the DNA TGTGCCAGCAGTCCCGGGGGGTGGAGCACAGATACGCAGTATTTT.